Below, 14 T cell receptor beta chains from the same sample are listed, as sequenced in a study of shared clonotypes between healthy human individuals. Some clones are missing from TCRdb's copy, which holds only in-frame ones; the method was immunoSEQ multiplex PCR. The sample gives roughly 1,800,000 clones, roughly 95% of which show up once; 0.95% to 1.5% is in the top ten. CD45RO negativity and positive selection for CCR7 defined naive CD8 cells, a population that excluded terminally differentiated effector memory CD45RA+ cells. Sequenced: naive CD8+ T cells sorted from blood. The origin of the receptors is a man between 18 and 35 years old in good health.

This chain links TRBV2 with TRBJ2-3; D is ambiguous. This CDR3 is built from 13 residues. The germline CDR1 and CDR2 sequences are SNHLY and FYNNEI. Trimming stripped 7 bases from V and 2 bases from J, with 10 bases between. The CDR3 DNA follows: TGTGCCAGCACCGGCCGGAACACAGATACGCAGTATTTT. This gives the protein CASTGRNTDTQYF.

The J gene is TRBJ2-2, the V gene TRBV2, with 9 positions matching TRBD1. The CDR3 contains 18 residues. The V segment lost 6 bases and the J segment 4 bases; nucleotides outside the gene matches: 15. In germline, CDR1 is SNHLY, CDR2 FYNNEI. The CDR3 region is CASSETFRDRAPTGELFF. The CDR3 region has the DNA TGTGCCAGCAGCGAGACGTTCCGGGACAGGGCCCCCACCGGGGAGCTGTTTTTT.

As to this clone: A junction boundary mismatches the germline segment, possibly from a read error. The V call is TRBV7-7, the J call TRBJ1-2; the D is unclear. The CDR3 consists of 17 residues. The germline V gene encodes CDR1 SSHAT and CDR2 FNYEAQ (reference sequence). The CDR3 loop reads CASSSAPKTPANYGYTF. DNA of the CDR3: TGTGCTAGCAGCTCCGCCCCAAAAACCCCGGCTAACTATGGCTACACCTTC.

The CDR3 region has the DNA TGTGCCAGTAGTGTGACTAGCGGAGAAGAGACCCAGTACTTC. This encodes CASSVTSGEETQYF. The chain combines TRBV19 with TRBJ2-5; 9 positions match TRBD2. This CDR3 is built from 14 residues. V was pared by 5 bases and J by 3 bases, with 4 bases of the junction left unmatched. CDR1 LNHDA and CDR2 SQIVND come from the germline V gene (reference sequence). Filled out from reference TRBV19 and TRBJ2-5, the complete variable domain reads DGGITQSPKYLFRKEGQNVTLSCEQNLNHDAMYWYRQDPGQGLRLIYYSQIVNDFQKGDIAEGYSVSREKKESFPLTVTSAQKNPTAFYLCASSVTSGEETQYFGPGTRLLVL.

The chain carries TRBV19 and TRBJ1-1, with D possibly TRBD1 on 6 matching bases. This CDR3 has 13 residues. The germline CDR1 and CDR2 sequences are LNHDA and SQIVND (reference sequence). V dropped 3 bases and J dropped 8 bases, with 13 bases sitting between them. DNA for the CDR3: TGTGCCAGTAGTATCTTTTCAGGGGTCGAAGCTTTCTTT. Translation: CASSIFSGVEAFF.

The chain has TRBV2 and TRBJ2-3, with 7 bases matching TRBD1. The CDR3 is made up of 20 amino acids. The germline CDR1 and CDR2 sequences are SNHLY and FYNNEI. With V trimmed by 6 bases and J by 7 bases, 28 bases remained unmatched. CDR3 sequence reads: CASSLPRTGEVDPTTNTQYF. In DNA form, the CDR3 reads TGTGCCAGCAGCCTTCCCCGGACAGGAGAAGTGGATCCCACCACGAATACGCAGTATTTT.

This chain links TRBV6-6 with TRBJ2-1; 8 bases fit TRBD1. V gave up 6 bases and J gave up 6 bases; unmatched junction bases: 10. The CDR3 is 15 residues long. CDR1 MNHNY and CDR2 SVGAGI come from the germline V gene (reference sequence). CDR3 amino acids: CASSATGGAGNEQFF. The CDR3 DNA reads TGTGCCAGCAGCGCTACAGGGGGAGCAGGCAATGAGCAGTTCTTC.

The gene calls are TRBV11-2 and TRBJ2-1; 10 positions agree with TRBD1. The J segment lost 2 bases and the V segment lost 5 bases, leaving 6 bases of the junction unmatched. CDR1 and CDR2 from the germline V gene are SGHAT and FQNNGV. The CDR3 has 16 amino acids. The CDR3 coding sequence is TGTGCCAGCAGCCCGGGACAGGGGATCGCCTACAATGAGCAGTTCTTC. Its translation: CASSPGQGIAYNEQFF.

For this clone: Other DNA sequences in this sample translate to the same CDR3. V and J are TRBV6-5 and TRBJ2-2; TRBD1 aligns across 8 bases. With 2 bases clipped from V and 5 bases from J, the junction kept 1 base outside the gene matches. Germline loops: CDR1 MNHEY, CDR2 SVGAGI. CDR3 length: 14 residues. CDR3 nucleotides: TGTGCCAGCAGTTACGGGACAGGTACCGGGGAGCTGTTTTTT. Encoded protein: CASSYGTGTGELFF.

The chain is built from TRBV7-9 and TRBJ1-3, with D possibly being TRBD1 (5 bases). The CDR3 spans 15 residues. Germline assignment: CDR1 SEHNR and CDR2 FQNEAQ (reference sequence). The germline V and J ends were trimmed by 7 bases and 2 bases, with 15 bases remaining between them. The CDR3 nucleotides are TGTGCCAGCACTGAGGAGAGGGGAGCTGGAAACACCATATATTTT. It codes for CASTEERGAGNTIYF. Complete variable domain (other parts from reference TRBV7-9 and TRBJ1-3): DTGVSQNPRHKITKRGQNVTFRCDPISEHNRLYWYRQTLGQGPEFLTYFQNEAQLEKSRLLSDRFSAERPKGSFSTLEIQRTEQGDSAMYLCASTEERGAGNTIYFGEGSWLTVV.

This clone was picked up one time. The genes are TRBV28 and TRBJ2-3; D possibly corresponds to TRBD1 (5 bases). The CDR3 loop spans 15 amino acids. The germline gives CDR1 MDHEN, CDR2 SYDVKM. V gave up 4 bases and J gave up 2 bases, with 13 bases separating them. The CDR3 loop is CASSYLQGLTDTQYF. The CDR3 nucleotides are TGTGCCAGCAGTTACCTGCAGGGTCTCACAGATACGCAGTATTTT.

V is TRBV4-3 and J is TRBJ2-2; possibly TRBD1 for D (6 bases). Deletions cut 3 bases from V and 5 bases from J, with 13 bases between. Germline V lookup: CDR1 LGHNA, CDR2 YSLEER. This CDR3 is built from 15 residues. CDR3 coding DNA: TGCGCCAGCAGCCAGTCAGGGGCCGGGACCGGGGAGCTGTTTTTT. Encoded protein: CASSQSGAGTGELFF.

The CDR3 loop reads CASRQTPAYEQYF. The CDR3, as DNA: TGTGCCAGCAGGCAGACGCCTGCCTACGAGCAGTACTTC. The chain carries TRBV27 and TRBJ2-7, with D hard to call. The length of the CDR3 is 13 residues. V lost 6 bases and J lost 2, with 11 bases in between. The germline V gene encodes CDR1 MNHEY and CDR2 SMNVEV (reference sequence).

The rearrangement links TRBV27 to TRBJ1-2, with TRBD1 matching over 9 bases. CDR3 length: 15 residues. Trimming removed 2 bases from V and 4 bases from J; junction bases left unmatched: 5. In germline, CDR1 is MNHEY, CDR2 SMNVEV (reference sequence). Here the CDR3 DNA reads TGTGCCAGCAGTTTAACGGGACAGGGCGTCTATGGCTACACCTTC. Its protein product is CASSLTGQGVYGYTF.